Listed below are T cell receptor beta chains from one sample, sequenced in a study of blood T cell repertoires in COVID-19. The assay was immunoSEQ multiplex PCR, and TCRdb's table has in-frame clones only and misses some. Seen here are around 120,000 clones, around 88% observed once, and the top ten hold approximately 2.2%. Sequenced: PBMCs or T cells enriched from blood (not recorded which). All receptors come from a woman aged 45-65 years who had recovered from COVID-19. Both conserved end residues are trimmed from each CDR3.

14,TRBJ1-5,TRBV4-3,ASSQSRDRDHQPQH
12,TRBJ1-1,TRBV5-5,ASSLTPGQGATF
12,TRBJ1-1,TRBV7-8,ASSLVGWNTEAF
14,TRBJ2-1,TRBV7-9,ASSLTRGYTYNEQF
12,TRBJ1-4,TRBV27,ASSSGTVNEKLF
11,TRBJ2-2,TRBV16,ASSQSSAGELF
11,TRBJ1-3,TRBV7-8,ASSPPGGRTIY
14,TRBJ2-7,TRBV19,ASRSALSGGVGEQY
12,TRBJ1-3,TRBV23-1,ASTHQGSGNTIY
11,TRBJ1-1,TRBV5-1,ASRMGQNTEAF
13,TRBJ2-5,TRBV9,ASSEPLAGMETQY
13,TRBJ2-1,TRBV5-6,ASSSQGRSPNEQF
11,TRBJ1-1,TRBV29-1,SVEQGQAYEAF
15,TRBJ1-2,TRBV5-6,ASSPGIDLRDRYGYT
14,TRBJ1-5,TRBV7-2,ASSLWTGQGNQPQH
10,TRBJ1-2,TRBV6-5,ASRPTVYGYT
14,TRBJ2-5,TRBV2,ASSALKLRGQETQY
14,TRBJ2-5,TRBV3-1/TRBV3-2,ASSHLLRDRQETQY
13,TRBJ2-5,TRBV5-1,ASSVSGGAGQTQY
13,TRBJ2-2,TRBV7-9,ASSLDAGGTGELF
13,TRBJ2-7,TRBV5-6,ASSYGQGWVYEQY
12,TRBJ1-2,TRBV2,ASSEPISVYGYT
13,TRBJ2-1,TRBV19,ASSLRVAGNNEQF
10,TRBJ2-1,TRBV11-2,ASRLSLDEQF